Following are 12 T cell receptor beta chains from one sample sequenced in a study of cytomegalovirus exposure and HLA in healthy donors. The PCR made use of 60 Vbeta and 13 Jbeta primers. Produced via immunoSEQ multiplex PCR; TCRdb's table is partial and in-frame only. The profile shows more than 100,000 clones, less than 85% of them singletons. Material for sequencing was PBMCs. The receptor set was obtained from a woman in her thirties or forties in good health and CMV-seronegative.

The CDR3 loop is CASRRDVSNTEAFF. CDR3 DNA: TGTGCCAGCAGGAGGGATGTGTCGAACACTGAAGCTTTCTTT. The chain has TRBV6-5 and TRBJ1-1, with no clear D. The CDR3 is 14 amino acids. The V and J ends lost 6 bases and 1 base respectively, with 12 bases between them. Germline CDR1 reads MNHEY; CDR2 reads SVGAGI.

This clone was found once. The chain links TRBV5-6 to TRBJ2-5, with 7 bases aligning to TRBD2. CDR1 SGHDT and CDR2 YYEEEE come from the germline V gene. Trimming removed 1 base from V and 4 bases from J; junction bases left unmatched: 4. The CDR3 is made up of 14 amino acids. CDR3 in amino acids: CASSLPTSVETQYF. Written as DNA, the CDR3 is TGTGCCAGCAGCTTGCCCACTAGCGTAGAGACCCAGTACTTC.

The table lists this clone with a few counts. This rearrangement joins TRBV5-4 to TRBJ1-5; 8 bases match TRBD1. The trim removed 4 bases at V and 9 bases at J, leaving 18 bases unmatched. This CDR3 comprises 17 residues. CDR1 is SGHNT, CDR2 YYREEE, per germline (reference sequence). In DNA form, the CDR3 reads TGTGCCAGCAGCCACCACCTTGGGACAGGTGACCCCCCGCCCCAGCATTTT. Translation: CASSHHLGTGDPPPQHF.

V is TRBV28 and J is TRBJ1-3, with a weak D call TRBD1 (5 bases). The CDR3 is 14 residues long. V was clipped by 3 bases and J by 13 bases, with 19 bases between them. The germline V gene encodes CDR1 MDHEN and CDR2 SYDVKM. CDR3 bases: TGTGCCAGCAGTTTTTCGGGAGGTCGGGGCTTAATATATTTT. This codes for CASSFSGGRGLIYF.

The genes are TRBV4-2 and TRBJ2-2, with D perhaps TRBD2 (6 bases). CDR1 LGHNA and CDR2 YNFKEQ come from the germline V gene. V shed 0 bases and J shed 5 bases, with 10 bases lying between them. This CDR3 has 15 residues. The CDR3 DNA reads TGTGCCAGCAGCCAAGATGGAGGGATTACCGGGGAGCTGTTTTTT. This encodes CASSQDGGITGELFF.

V usage is TRBV5-6 and J usage is TRBJ2-3; D uncertain. V lost 0 bases and J 2 bases, leaving 7 bases between the germline ends. CDR3 size: 14 residues. Germline loops: CDR1 SGHDT, CDR2 YYEEEE. This CDR3 is CASSLGGTTDTQYF. CDR3 DNA sequence: TGTGCCAGCAGCTTGGGTGGCACCACAGATACGCAGTATTTT.

V and J are TRBV7-2 and TRBJ1-6; perhaps TRBD1 as D (6 bases). Germline assignment: CDR1 SGHTA and CDR2 FQGNSA. V was pared by 5 bases and J by 8 bases, with 16 bases between. This CDR3 is 15 amino acids long. Written as DNA, the CDR3 is TGTGCCAGCAGCCTCCAAAGGGGGGGCGATTCACCCCTCCACTTT. It translates to CASSLQRGGDSPLHF.

This chain links TRBV28 with TRBJ2-7; possibly TRBD1 for D (6 bases). The V gene lost 3 bases and the J gene lost 3 bases, with 15 bases spanning the gap. The V gene's germline CDR1 is MDHEN and CDR2 SYDVKM. The CDR3 is 15 amino acids. The CDR3 DNA sequence: TGTGCCAGCAGTTTTAGAGGACAGAATTTCTACGAGCAGTACTTC. It codes for CASSFRGQNFYEQYF.

The rearrangement links TRBV4-2 to TRBJ2-3; the D gene is possibly TRBD2 (6 bases). Germline V gene data show CDR1 as LGHNA and CDR2 as YNFKEQ. This CDR3 comprises 18 residues. Trimming pared 0 bases from V and 5 bases from J, leaving 21 bases between. In nucleotides, the CDR3 is TGTGCCAGCAGCCAAGAACCTACCGGGGCGGGGACGGTAGATACGCAGTATTTT. Encoded protein: CASSQEPTGAGTVDTQYF.

Only a few counts were recorded for this clone. J is TRBJ2-5 and V is TRBV19; weak D call: TRBD2 (6 bases). V was clipped by 2 bases and J by 4 bases, with 26 bases between them. The CDR3 loop spans 19 amino acids. Germline V lookup: CDR1 LNHDA, CDR2 SQIVND (reference sequence). In nucleotides, the CDR3 is TGTGCCAGTAGTATAAGGAATGGTGGAGGGCGGGTTCTCTCAGAGACCCAGTACTTC. It is translated as CASSIRNGGGRVLSETQYF.

The V and J genes are TRBV7-6 and TRBJ2-3; D perhaps matches TRBD2 (7 bases). The V end was cut by 1 base, the J end by 6 bases, with 11 bases between. The germline V gene has CDR1 SGHVS and CDR2 FNYEAQ. This CDR3 is 14 amino acids long. CDR3 loop: CASSLGGGGDTQYF. Written as DNA, the CDR3 is TGTGCCAGCAGCTTAGGCGGGGGCGGGGATACGCAGTATTTT.

This chain connects TRBV27 to TRBJ2-2; 8 bases agree with TRBD2. Germline CDR1 and CDR2: MNHEY and SMNVEV (reference sequence). V gave up 7 bases and J gave up 4 bases; unmatched junction bases: 8. The CDR3 spans 15 residues. DNA for the CDR3: TGTGCCAGCACCCGGGAGGGGCGCCGCACCGGGGAGCTGTTTTTT. Residues: CASTREGRRTGELFF.